Listed here are 17 T cell receptor beta chains from one sample, sequenced in a study of T-cell reconstitution after alpha-beta-depleted transplantation in children. The authors prepared the TCRbeta library with unique molecular identifiers. TCRdb called the PCR reads again in MiXCR, with one record for every CDR3 protein. The sample lists about 110,000 distinct CDR3 sequences, roughly 6.1% occurring once. The input for sequencing was PBMCs, mostly from graft donor cells, taken 360 days after TCRalphabeta/CD19-depleted stem cell transplant. The source of these receptors is a male patient aged 2-15 years who had a stem cell transplant for acute lymphoblastic leukemia, so the T cells may come from the graft donor.

V usage is TRBV9 and J usage is TRBJ1-2, with 11 bases aligning to TRBD1. After removal of 2 bases from V and 4 bases from J, the junction contained 4 bases not matched to a gene. This CDR3 has 15 residues. Germline V CDR1 and CDR2: SGDLS, YYNGEE. The CDR3 region is CASSVGTGGVYGYTF. CDR3 coding DNA: TGTGCCAGCAGCGTCGGGACAGGGGGTGTCTATGGCTACACCTTC.

In this sample, this clonotype turned up many times. V and J are TRBV7-9 and TRBJ2-5; 10 nucleotides agree with TRBD2. Losses at the gene ends were 5 bases for V and 8 bases for J; bases not matched to a gene: 11. CDR1 is SEHNR, CDR2 FQNEAQ, per germline (reference sequence). CDR3 length: 15 amino acids. The CDR3 is CASSLTSGKVFTQYF. In DNA form, the CDR3 reads TGTGCCAGCAGCCTAACTAGCGGGAAAGTGTTTACCCAGTACTTC.

Ten or more counts support this clonotype. The J gene is TRBJ2-5, the V gene TRBV20-1, with 8 bases matching TRBD2. Losses at the gene ends were 5 bases for V and 5 bases for J; bases not matched to a gene: 10. The germline V gene encodes CDR1 DFQATT and CDR2 SNEGSKA (reference sequence). This CDR3 has 14 amino acids. DNA of the CDR3: TGCAGTGCTCCGTTAGCGGGGCCCTCCGAGACCCAGTACTTC. Translation gives CSAPLAGPSETQYF.

This clonotype was seen more than once but under ten times. The V gene is TRBV6-1, the J gene TRBJ2-7; 7 bases match TRBD1. The CDR3 spans 15 residues. CDR1 and CDR2 (germline): MNHNS, SASEGT. J was trimmed by 2 bases and V by 7 bases; bases with no gene match: 11. Written as DNA, the CDR3 is TGTGCCAGCACCGGGTGGGGGCAGGGGGCCTACGAGCAGTACTTC. This gives the protein CASTGWGQGAYEQYF.

This clonotype has ten or more counts. CDR3 DNA: TGTGCCAGCAGCTTCTCGGACAGGGGTTCGTATGGCTACACCTTC. This encodes CASSFSDRGSYGYTF. V gene TRBV7-9 combines with J gene TRBJ1-2, with 9 bases that match TRBD1. CDR3 length equals 15 residues. The V gene end was trimmed by 3 bases and the J gene end by 5 bases; junction bases not matched to a gene: 7. Germline values: CDR1 SEHNR, CDR2 FQNEAQ (reference sequence).

This sequence joins TRBV4-3 and TRBJ2-1, with no clear D. Germline-derived CDR1 and CDR2 are LGHNA and YSLEER. The CDR3 has 16 residues. The V end lost 6 bases, the J end lost 5 bases, and 20 bases lay between the germline ends. CDR3 region: CASRPSRRERNNEQFF. In DNA form, the CDR3 reads TGCGCCAGCAGACCGTCGCGGCGCGAAAGGAACAATGAGCAGTTCTTC.

The chain carries TRBV7-2 and TRBJ2-3; 10 bases are a match to TRBD2. V trimming: 1 base; J trimming: 1 base; junction bases outside the gene matches: 8. The CDR3 is made up of 18 amino acids. Germline-derived CDR1 and CDR2 are SGHTA and FQGNSA. CDR3 bases: TGTGCCAGCAGCTTAGGGCTAGCGGGGGCCTCTCGCACAGATACGCAGTATTTT. Its translation is CASSLGLAGASRTDTQYF. The complete variable domain, with remaining parts taken from reference TRBV7-2 and TRBJ2-3, reads GAGVSQSPSNKVTEKGKDVELRCDPISGHTALYWYRQSLGQGLEFLIYFQGNSAPDKSGLPSDRFSAERTGGSVSTLTIQRTQQEDSAVYLCASSLGLAGASRTDTQYFGPGTRLTVL.

Ten or more counts support this clonotype. The chain joins TRBV7-8 to TRBJ1-4, with D possibly matching TRBD1 (5 bases). CDR1 is SGHVS and CDR2 is FQNEAQ in the germline V gene. V was trimmed by 5 bases and J by 8 bases, leaving 15 bases between them. The CDR3 contains 14 residues. The CDR3 region is CASSLRQGLEKLFF. As DNA, the CDR3 is TGTGCCAGCAGCCTCCGGCAGGGACTGGAAAAACTGTTTTTT.

This clonotype was recorded many times. The genes are TRBV24-1 and TRBJ2-5; D is perhaps TRBD1 or TRBD2 (5 bases each). This CDR3 spans 12 amino acids. Trimming cost V 9 bases and J 2 bases, with 9 bases left between them. CDR1 and CDR2 from the germline V gene are KGHDR and SFDVKD. CDR3 nucleotide sequence: TGTGCCACCCGGGACCTACAAGAGACCCAGTACTTC. Protein product: CATRDLQETQYF.

This clonotype was counted ten times or more. V is TRBV29-1 and J is TRBJ2-7, with TRBD1 as a possible D gene (5 bases). V was cut by 0 bases and J by 9 bases, with 18 bases left in between. The V gene's germline CDR1 is SQVTM and CDR2 ANQGSEA. CDR3 size: 14 residues. The CDR3 here is CSVEDRRQFLGQYF. CDR3 sequence (DNA): TGCAGCGTTGAAGATAGGAGACAGTTCTTGGGGCAGTACTTC.

This clonotype was counted many times. The chain has TRBV5-5 and TRBJ2-2, with D possibly matching TRBD2 (6 bases). Germline V gene sequence: CDR1 SGHKS, CDR2 YYEKEE (reference sequence). The CDR3 spans 15 residues. The germline V and J ends were trimmed by 0 bases and 4 bases, with 10 bases remaining between them. The CDR3 nucleotides are TGTGCCAGCAGCTTGGATTTGGGGGGCACCGGGGAGCTGTTTTTT. Residues: CASSLDLGGTGELFF.

This clonotype was seen more than once but under ten times. The gene calls are TRBV4-3 and TRBJ2-1, with D unclear. The CDR3 is 14 residues long. Per germline, CDR1 LGHNA and CDR2 YSLEER. V lost 7 bases and J 3 bases, leaving 13 bases between the germline ends. The chain's CDR3 is CASKSSVDYNEQFF. The CDR3 DNA reads TGCGCCAGCAAGAGCTCCGTGGACTACAATGAGCAGTTCTTC.

This clonotype was detected many times. The chain links TRBV25-1 to TRBJ2-1; 7 bases agree with TRBD1. V lost 7 bases, J lost 5 bases, and 8 bases stayed unmatched. This CDR3 region has 14 residues. Germline CDR1 is MGHDK and CDR2 is SYGVNS. CDR3 region: CASTNSGTDNEQFF. CDR3 nucleotide sequence: TGTGCCAGCACAAACTCCGGGACAGACAATGAGCAGTTCTTC.

This clonotype was detected many times. The CDR3 DNA reads TGCAGCGGGGGCTCTGCGGGAGGGTACACCGGGGAGCTGTTTTTT. It codes for CSGGSAGGYTGELFF. J is TRBJ2-2 and V is TRBV29-1; 9 bases match TRBD2. This CDR3 contains 15 residues. CDR1 and CDR2 from the germline V gene are SQVTM and ANQGSEA. The ends lost 7 bases at V and 3 bases at J; junction bases unmatched: 9.

The table lists this clonotype with a few counts. The J gene is TRBJ1-2, the V gene TRBV28; no firm D call. The germline CDR1 and CDR2 sequences are MDHEN and SYDVKM. The CDR3 is made up of 14 amino acids. V was trimmed by 5 bases and J by 8 bases, leaving 18 bases between them. The CDR3 region is CASSPSPWVYGYTF. The CDR3 DNA reads as TGTGCCAGCAGTCCCAGCCCCTGGGTTTACGGCTACACCTTC.

This clonotype occurred a few times. The chain combines TRBV27 with TRBJ1-5, with D possibly TRBD1 on 5 matching bases. CDR1 MNHEY and CDR2 SMNVEV come from the germline V gene (reference sequence). The CDR3 totals 15 residues. The V and J ends lost 2 bases and 1 base respectively, with 9 bases between them. CDR3 amino acids: CASSLKRDSNQPQHF. The DNA for the CDR3 is TGTGCCAGCAGTTTAAAGCGGGACAGCAATCAGCCCCAGCATTTT.

This clonotype was observed many times. The junction does not match germline at one end; this may be a read error. This chain joins TRBV28 and TRBJ2-7; D remains unclear. Germline-derived CDR1 and CDR2 are MDHEN and SYDVKM. The CDR3 loop spans 11 amino acids. The CDR3 DNA reads TGTGCCAGCATGAAGTCCTTCGAGCAGTACTTC. Translation: CASMKSFEQYF.